A selection of T cell receptor beta chains follows, all from one sample in a study of blood T cell repertoires in COVID-19. Method: immunoSEQ multiplex PCR; TCRdb's copy keeps in-frame clones and lacks some. The sample holds almost 250,000 clones, 65% to 90% seen once. Sequencing was performed on PBMCs or T cells enriched from blood (not recorded which). The receptor set was obtained from a woman aged 45-65 years with acute COVID-19. Each CDR3 is given with its conserved first and last residue. Fields, in order: CDR3 protein, CDR3 DNA, J gene, V gene, D gene, clone size. D genes are given only for firm matches. Clone size is given for some rows only: seen once, a few or many times, or a class if the clone is expanded.

CDR3 protein: CASSPGQGPYEKLFF
CDR3 DNA: TGCGCCAGCAGTCCCGGACAGGGCCCGTACGAAAAACTGTTTTTT
J gene: TRBJ1-4
V gene: TRBV10-1
D gene: TRBD1
clone size: once

CDR3 protein: CASSLGTGNEQFF
CDR3 DNA: TGTGCCAGCAGCTTAGGGACAGGGAATGAGCAGTTCTTC
J gene: TRBJ2-1
V gene: TRBV11-3
D gene: TRBD1
clone size: -

CDR3 protein: CASSLKTGSNYGYTF
CDR3 DNA: TGTGCCAGCTCACTAAAGACAGGGAGTAACTATGGCTACACCTTC
J gene: TRBJ1-2
V gene: TRBV18
D gene: TRBD1
clone size: -

CDR3 protein: CASSALGQGDTEAFF
CDR3 DNA: TGTGCCAGCAGCGCCCTGGGACAGGGAGACACTGAAGCTTTCTTT
J gene: TRBJ1-1
V gene: TRBV13
D gene: TRBD1
clone size: -

CDR3 protein: CASSPDRNLLGGYTF
CDR3 DNA: TGTGCCAGCAGTCCGGACAGAAACCTCTTGGGGGGCTACACCTTC
J gene: TRBJ1-2
V gene: TRBV28
D gene: -
clone size: once

CDR3 protein: CATSRGQTGSQETQYF
CDR3 DNA: TGTGCCACCAGCAGAGGGCAGACAGGGTCGCAAGAGACCCAGTACTTC
J gene: TRBJ2-5
V gene: TRBV15
D gene: TRBD1
clone size: -

CDR3 protein: CASSQVAALGEAFF
CDR3 DNA: TGTGCCAGCAGCCAAGTCGCGGCACTCGGGGAAGCTTTCTTT
J gene: TRBJ1-1
V gene: TRBV3-1/TRBV3-2
D gene: -
clone size: few

CDR3 protein: CASSQTDEKLFF
CDR3 DNA: TGCGCCAGCAGCCAGACTGATGAAAAACTGTTTTTT
J gene: TRBJ1-4
V gene: TRBV4-3
D gene: -
clone size: -

CDR3 protein: CASSGQGNTEAFF
CDR3 DNA: TGTGCCAGCAGCGGACAGGGAAACACTGAAGCTTTCTTT
J gene: TRBJ1-1
V gene: TRBV7-3
D gene: TRBD1
clone size: -

CDR3 protein: CASSVDSFDRSSGNTIYF
CDR3 DNA: TGTGCCAGCAGCGTAGACTCGTTTGACAGGAGCTCTGGAAACACCATATATTTT
J gene: TRBJ1-3
V gene: TRBV9
D gene: -
clone size: -

CDR3 protein: CASSVEALAETQYF
CDR3 DNA: TGTGCCAGCAGCGTAGAGGCCCTAGCCGAGACCCAGTACTTC
J gene: TRBJ2-5
V gene: TRBV9
D gene: -
clone size: -

CDR3 protein: CASSGETGKDGYTF
CDR3 DNA: TGTGCCAGCAGCGGCGAGACAGGGAAGGATGGCTACACCTTC
J gene: TRBJ1-2
V gene: TRBV7-8
D gene: TRBD1
clone size: -

CDR3 protein: CASSTATGSPYEQYF
CDR3 DNA: TGTGCCAGCAGCACGGCAACAGGATCCCCCTACGAGCAGTACTTC
J gene: TRBJ2-7
V gene: TRBV11-2
D gene: -
clone size: few

CDR3 protein: CAISTGANSPLHF
CDR3 DNA: TGTGCCATTTCGACAGGAGCAAATTCACCCCTCCACTTT
J gene: TRBJ1-6
V gene: TRBV10-3
D gene: -
clone size: -

CDR3 protein: CASSSTRNGETQYF
CDR3 DNA: TGTGCCAGCAGTTCGACTAGAAACGGAGAGACCCAGTACTTC
J gene: TRBJ2-5
V gene: TRBV2
D gene: -
clone size: -

CDR3 protein: CASSQGQGLTEAFF
CDR3 DNA: TGTGCCAGCAGCCAGGGACAGGGTCTCACTGAAGCTTTCTTT
J gene: TRBJ1-1
V gene: TRBV5-6
D gene: TRBD1
clone size: -

CDR3 protein: CASSRQSRNTEAFF
CDR3 DNA: TGTGCCAGCTCTCGACAGTCAAGAAACACTGAAGCTTTCTTT
J gene: TRBJ1-1
V gene: TRBV18
D gene: -
clone size: -

CDR3 protein: CASSLRSGGFTGELFF
CDR3 DNA: TGTGCCAGCAGCTTACGGTCGGGGGGCTTCACCGGGGAGCTGTTTTTT
J gene: TRBJ2-2
V gene: TRBV7-2
D gene: -
clone size: -

CDR3 protein: CASSQDFGRQYF
CDR3 DNA: TGTGCCAGCAGCCAAGATTTCGGGAGGCAGTACTTC
J gene: TRBJ2-7
V gene: TRBV14
D gene: -
clone size: -

CDR3 protein: CASSLELQGAVVGYTF
CDR3 DNA: TGTGCCAGCAGCTTGGAATTACAGGGGGCGGTGGTGGGCTACACCTTC
J gene: TRBJ1-2
V gene: TRBV5-5
D gene: TRBD1
clone size: -

CDR3 protein: CASSQDHGPSEAFF
CDR3 DNA: TGCGCCAGCAGCCAAGACCATGGGCCGTCTGAAGCTTTCTTT
J gene: TRBJ1-1
V gene: TRBV4-1
D gene: -
clone size: -

CDR3 protein: CSVGTGLGVNEQFF
CDR3 DNA: TGCAGCGTAGGGACAGGCCTAGGCGTCAATGAGCAGTTCTTC
J gene: TRBJ2-1
V gene: TRBV29-1
D gene: TRBD1
clone size: few

CDR3 protein: CASSESGWATEAFF
CDR3 DNA: TGCGCCAGCAGTGAATCAGGGTGGGCCACTGAAGCTTTCTTT
J gene: TRBJ1-1
V gene: TRBV10-1
D gene: -
clone size: once

CDR3 protein: CAWSGGEWTQYF
CDR3 DNA: TGTGCCTGGAGTGGGGGAGAATGGACCCAGTACTTC
J gene: TRBJ2-5
V gene: TRBV30
D gene: -
clone size: -

CDR3 protein: CASSLAQMNTEAFF
CDR3 DNA: TGTGCCAGCAGCTTAGCACAGATGAACACTGAAGCTTTCTTT
J gene: TRBJ1-1
V gene: TRBV7-6
D gene: -
clone size: -

CDR3 protein: CASSPRGGSGNTIYF
CDR3 DNA: TGTGCCAGCAGCCCCCGAGGGGGTTCTGGAAACACCATATATTTT
J gene: TRBJ1-3
V gene: TRBV9
D gene: -
clone size: -

CDR3 protein: CASSLYSRGGRNEQFF
CDR3 DNA: TGTGCCAGCAGTTTATACTCCAGGGGCGGCAGGAATGAGCAGTTCTTC
J gene: TRBJ2-1
V gene: TRBV27
D gene: -
clone size: -

CDR3 protein: CASTVGGPGGYGYTF
CDR3 DNA: TGTGCCAGTACCGTCGGTGGACCCGGAGGCTATGGCTACACCTTC
J gene: TRBJ1-2
V gene: TRBV19
D gene: -
clone size: -

CDR3 protein: CASSPGGAGGIGSYNEQFF
CDR3 DNA: TGTGCCAGCAGTCCCGGGGGAGCGGGGGGGATAGGGTCCTACAATGAGCAGTTCTTC
J gene: TRBJ2-1
V gene: TRBV6-6
D gene: TRBD2
clone size: -

CDR3 protein: CASKSYVGNTIYF
CDR3 DNA: TGTGCTAGCAAGAGCTACGTCGGAAACACCATATATTTT
J gene: TRBJ1-3
V gene: TRBV2
D gene: -
clone size: -

CDR3 protein: CASSLGGLEVDEQYF
CDR3 DNA: TGTGCCAGCAGCTTAGGGGGACTAGAAGTCGACGAGCAGTACTTC
J gene: TRBJ2-7
V gene: TRBV11-2
D gene: TRBD2
clone size: -

CDR3 protein: CASSPTGGDNSPLHF
CDR3 DNA: TGTGCCAGCAGCCCGACAGGGGGTGATAATTCACCCCTCCACTTT
J gene: TRBJ1-6
V gene: TRBV7-9
D gene: TRBD1
clone size: -

CDR3 protein: CASSVGPGGRKGETQYF
CDR3 DNA: TGTGCCAGCAGCGTAGGACCCGGGGGGCGAAAGGGAGAGACCCAGTACTTC
J gene: TRBJ2-5
V gene: TRBV9
D gene: -
clone size: once

CDR3 protein: CASIHNRRTGELFF
CDR3 DNA: TGTGCCAGCATCCATAATAGGAGGACCGGGGAGCTGTTTTTT
J gene: TRBJ2-2
V gene: TRBV6-6
D gene: -
clone size: -

CDR3 protein: CASSIDTARDYTF
CDR3 DNA: TGTGCCAGTAGTATAGATACGGCCAGGGACTACACCTTC
J gene: TRBJ1-2
V gene: TRBV19
D gene: -
clone size: once

CDR3 protein: CASSLARGAGKKLFF
CDR3 DNA: TGTGCCAGCAGCTTAGCGCGCGGAGCGGGGAAAAAACTGTTTTTT
J gene: TRBJ1-4
V gene: TRBV7-8
D gene: -
clone size: -

CDR3 protein: CASSPRTGAAEKLFF
CDR3 DNA: TGTGCCAGCAGTCCCCGGACAGGGGCGGCGGAAAAACTGTTTTTT
J gene: TRBJ1-4
V gene: TRBV6-5
D gene: TRBD1
clone size: -

CDR3 protein: CASSVDPARRNSPLHF
CDR3 DNA: TGTGCCAGCAGCGTAGACCCAGCCCGGCGGAATTCACCCCTCCACTTT
J gene: TRBJ1-6
V gene: TRBV9
D gene: -
clone size: -

CDR3 protein: CASSNRVTSEAFF
CDR3 DNA: TGTGCCAGCAGCAACAGGGTAACGTCTGAAGCTTTCTTT
J gene: TRBJ1-1
V gene: TRBV7-2
D gene: -
clone size: -

CDR3 protein: CASSSQGANEKLFF
CDR3 DNA: TGTGCCAGCAGCTCACAGGGTGCTAATGAAAAACTGTTTTTT
J gene: TRBJ1-4
V gene: TRBV3-1/TRBV3-2
D gene: -
clone size: -

CDR3 protein: CASTWGGDQPQHF
CDR3 DNA: TGTGCCAGCACCTGGGGGGGGGACCAGCCCCAGCATTTT
J gene: TRBJ1-5
V gene: TRBV6-6
D gene: -
clone size: -

CDR3 protein: CAWSVSGGPWETQYF
CDR3 DNA: TGTGCCTGGAGTGTCTCGGGGGGGCCATGGGAGACCCAGTACTTC
J gene: TRBJ2-5
V gene: TRBV30
D gene: TRBD2
clone size: -

CDR3 protein: CASSHLPYEQYF
CDR3 DNA: TGTGCCAGCAGCCACTTGCCTTACGAGCAGTACTTC
J gene: TRBJ2-7
V gene: TRBV6-2/TRBV6-3
D gene: -
clone size: -

CDR3 protein: CASSLRTGREKLFF
CDR3 DNA: TGTGCCAGCAGTCTGCGGACAGGGCGGGAAAAACTGTTTTTT
J gene: TRBJ1-4
V gene: TRBV6-5
D gene: TRBD1
clone size: once

CDR3 protein: CASSQFVGGISGNTIYF
CDR3 DNA: TGCGCCAGCAGCCAATTTGTCGGGGGAATCTCTGGAAACACCATATATTTT
J gene: TRBJ1-3
V gene: TRBV4-3
D gene: -
clone size: -

CDR3 protein: CASSIDSASEQFF
CDR3 DNA: TGCGCCAGCAGCATCGACTCAGCCAGTGAGCAGTTCTTC
J gene: TRBJ2-1
V gene: TRBV4-3
D gene: -
clone size: -

CDR3 protein: CASSPSGNSYNEQFF
CDR3 DNA: TGTGCCAGCAGCCCTAGCGGAAACTCCTACAATGAGCAGTTCTTC
J gene: TRBJ2-1
V gene: TRBV7-3
D gene: TRBD2
clone size: few

CDR3 protein: CASSPAGATNEKLFF
CDR3 DNA: TGTGCCAGCAGCCCGGCGGGGGCGACTAATGAAAAACTGTTTTTT
J gene: TRBJ1-4
V gene: TRBV7-9
D gene: -
clone size: -

CDR3 protein: CAISERAQGGAFF
CDR3 DNA: TGTGCCATCAGTGAGCGGGCGCAGGGTGGCGCTTTCTTT
J gene: TRBJ1-1
V gene: TRBV10-3
D gene: -
clone size: -

CDR3 protein: CASSLQGGRETQYF
CDR3 DNA: TGTGCCAGCAGTTTACAGGGAGGAAGAGAGACCCAGTACTTC
J gene: TRBJ2-5
V gene: TRBV27
D gene: -
clone size: -

CDR3 protein: CASKVAGSHTEAFF
CDR3 DNA: TGTGCCAGCAAAGTAGCGGGATCTCACACTGAAGCTTTCTTT
J gene: TRBJ1-1
V gene: TRBV25-1
D gene: -
clone size: -

CDR3 protein: CASRANRDKNNEQFF
CDR3 DNA: TGTGCCAGCAGAGCGAACAGGGATAAGAACAATGAGCAGTTCTTC
J gene: TRBJ2-1
V gene: TRBV6-5
D gene: -
clone size: -